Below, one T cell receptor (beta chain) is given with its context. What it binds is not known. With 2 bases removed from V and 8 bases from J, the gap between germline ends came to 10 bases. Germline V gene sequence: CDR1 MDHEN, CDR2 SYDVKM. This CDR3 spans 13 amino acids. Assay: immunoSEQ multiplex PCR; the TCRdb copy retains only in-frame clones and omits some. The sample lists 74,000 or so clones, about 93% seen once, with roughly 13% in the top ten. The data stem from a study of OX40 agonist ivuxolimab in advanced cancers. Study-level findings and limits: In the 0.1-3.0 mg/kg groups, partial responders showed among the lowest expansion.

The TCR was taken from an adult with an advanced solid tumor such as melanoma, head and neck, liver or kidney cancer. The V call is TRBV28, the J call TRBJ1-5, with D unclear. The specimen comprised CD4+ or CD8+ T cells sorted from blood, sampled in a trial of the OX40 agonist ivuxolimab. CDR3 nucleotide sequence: TGTGCCAGCAGTTTAACCCCTTCTGAGCCCCAGCATTTT. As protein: CASSLTPSEPQHF.